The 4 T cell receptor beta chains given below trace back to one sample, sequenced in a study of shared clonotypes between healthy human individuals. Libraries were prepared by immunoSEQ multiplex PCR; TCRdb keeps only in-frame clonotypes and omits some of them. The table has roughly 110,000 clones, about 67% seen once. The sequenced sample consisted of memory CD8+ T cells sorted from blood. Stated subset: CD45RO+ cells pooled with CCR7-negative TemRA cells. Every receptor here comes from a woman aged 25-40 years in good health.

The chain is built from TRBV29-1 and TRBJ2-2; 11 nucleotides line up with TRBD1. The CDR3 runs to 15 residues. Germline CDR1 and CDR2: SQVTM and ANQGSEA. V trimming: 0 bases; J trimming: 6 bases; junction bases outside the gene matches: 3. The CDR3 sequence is CSVEEGQGAAGELFF. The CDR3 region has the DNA TGCAGCGTTGAAGAAGGACAGGGGGCTGCCGGGGAGCTGTTTTTT.

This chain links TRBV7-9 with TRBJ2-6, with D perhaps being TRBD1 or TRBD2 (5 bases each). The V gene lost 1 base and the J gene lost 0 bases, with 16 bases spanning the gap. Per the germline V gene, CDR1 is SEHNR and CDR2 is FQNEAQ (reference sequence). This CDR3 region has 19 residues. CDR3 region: CASSLVQAGTDSGANVLTF. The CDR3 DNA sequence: TGTGCCAGCAGCTTAGTTCAAGCCGGGACGGACTCTGGGGCCAACGTCCTGACTTTC.

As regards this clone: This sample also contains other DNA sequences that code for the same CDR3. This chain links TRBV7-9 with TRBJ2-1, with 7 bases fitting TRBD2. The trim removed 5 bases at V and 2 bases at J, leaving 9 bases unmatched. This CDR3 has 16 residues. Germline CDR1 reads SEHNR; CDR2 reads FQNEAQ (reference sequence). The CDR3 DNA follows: TGTGCCAGCAGCCCCAGAGGCGGGAGTGCCTACAATGAGCAGTTCTTC. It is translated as CASSPRGGSAYNEQFF.

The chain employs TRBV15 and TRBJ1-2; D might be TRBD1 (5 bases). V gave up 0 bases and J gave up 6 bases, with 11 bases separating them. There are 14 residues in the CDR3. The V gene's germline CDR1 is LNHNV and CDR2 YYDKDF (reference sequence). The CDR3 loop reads CATSRDKGPDGYTF. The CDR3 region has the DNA TGTGCCACCAGCAGAGATAAGGGGCCCGATGGCTACACCTTC.